This TCR beta chain comes out of a study of blood T cells in healthy people across ages. General study points: TCR beta diversity, measured per million T cells, fell in a roughly linear way with age.

The CDR3 is 12 residues long. From germline, CDR1 is MDHEN and CDR2 SYDVKM. Deletions cut 7 bases from V and 3 bases from J, with 10 bases between. Healthy Russian Caucasian donors spanned ages about 6 to 90 years. This clonotype came up a few times. The antigen is undetermined. A second roughly 6 to 12 cycle PCR used barcoded and J-beta primers. Samples each returned at least 2.5 million CDR3-containing paired-end reads. TCRdb fed the 5' RACE reads into MiXCR, producing one record per CDR3 protein. Of over 750,000 distinct CDR3 sequences listed, about 25% are singletons. Another study also made use of these data, one on T cells of mothers and their children. That paper adds: At roughly 1.6 ug per 15 ul, all of the extracted RNA went into cDNA synthesis.

The sample comprised blood. The V gene is TRBV28, the J gene TRBJ2-7; TRBD1 might be the D (6 bases). The sequence was obtained from a boy younger than 18 in good health. DNA for the CDR3: TGTGCCAGCACCCGGGACATCTACGAGCAGTACTTC. This translates into CASTRDIYEQYF.